These 17 T cell receptor beta chains were sequenced from one sample in a study of cytomegalovirus exposure and HLA in healthy donors. PCR involved 60 Vbeta and 13 Jbeta primers. The repertoire was sequenced with immunoSEQ multiplex PCR; TCRdb's copy has only in-frame clones and lacks some. Seen here are about 120,000 clones, about 76% observed once, and the top ten hold around 28%. Sequencing used PBMCs. The receptor set was obtained from a man between 60 and 75 years old in good health and CMV-seropositive.

This chain joins TRBV10-3 and TRBJ1-2, with 9 nucleotides matching TRBD1. Germline CDR1 reads ENHRY; CDR2 reads SYGVKD. V gave up 7 bases and J gave up 8 bases; unmatched junction bases: 8. CDR3 length: 13 residues. The CDR3 nucleotides read TGTGCCATCAATATTGGACAGGGGTACGGCTACACCTTC. Translating it yields CAINIGQGYGYTF.

This clone was recorded a few times. The chain uses TRBV30 and TRBJ1-3; 7 bases agree with TRBD1. Trimming at V came to 2 bases and at J to 0 bases, leaving 7 bases not matched to a gene. The CDR3 is 16 residues long. The germline CDR1 and CDR2 sequences are GTSNPN and SVGIG (reference sequence). The CDR3 DNA is TGTGCCTGGAGTAAACCGGGACAGTACTCTGGAAACACCATATATTTT. Protein product: CAWSKPGQYSGNTIYF.

The V gene is TRBV5-1, the J gene TRBJ2-7; 8 bases fit TRBD1. The germline V gene encodes CDR1 SGHRS and CDR2 YFSETQ. CDR3 length: 15 amino acids. Trimming at V came to 4 bases and at J to 0 bases, leaving 6 bases not matched to a gene. CDR3 sequence: CASSPGQVISYEQYF. For the CDR3, the DNA is TGCGCCAGCAGCCCGGGACAGGTCATCTCCTACGAGCAGTACTTC.

The J gene is TRBJ2-3, the V gene TRBV5-1, with TRBD2 identical over 9 bases. After removal of 3 bases from V and 5 bases from J, the junction contained 13 bases not matched to a gene. Germline V CDR1 and CDR2: SGHRS, YFSETQ. CDR3 length: 17 residues. CDR3 bases: TGCGCCAGCAGCTGGCGGCGGGGGGGGGCTGAGGTAGATACGCAGTATTTT. Protein sequence: CASSWRRGGAEVDTQYF.

This chain links TRBV7-2 with TRBJ1-1; D is perhaps TRBD1 (5 bases). The CDR3 sequence is 14 residues long. The germline V gene encodes CDR1 SGHTA and CDR2 FQGNSA. Trimming removed 5 bases from V and 1 base from J, with 11 bases in between. In nucleotides, the CDR3 is TGTGCCAGCAGCCCTAGGGGCGGGAACACTGAAGCTTTCTTT. Its translation: CASSPRGGNTEAFF.

The chain is built from TRBV19 and TRBJ2-2, with D tentatively TRBD1 (6 bases). The V end was cut by 6 bases, the J end by 8 bases, with 13 bases between. The V gene's germline CDR1 is LNHDA and CDR2 SQIVND (reference sequence). CDR3 size: 13 residues. CDR3 in DNA: TGTGCCAGTAGAAACAGGGCTTCGGGGGAGCTGTTTTTT. This sequence encodes CASRNRASGELFF.

The chain has TRBV5-1 and TRBJ1-1; D possibly corresponds to TRBD1 (6 bases). Trimming pared 1 base from V and 1 base from J, leaving 11 bases between. CDR1 is SGHRS, CDR2 YFSETQ, per germline. The CDR3 consists of 15 residues. The CDR3 region is CASSLQTGQNTEAFF. CDR3 sequence (DNA): TGCGCCAGCAGCTTGCAGACAGGACAGAACACTGAAGCTTTCTTT. Full variable domain (outside the CDR3, taken from reference TRBV5-1 and TRBJ1-1): KAGVTQTPRYLIKTRGQQVTLSCSPISGHRSVSWYQQTPGQGLQFLFEYFSETQRNKGNFPGRFSGRQFSNSRSEMNVSTLELGDSALYLCASSLQTGQNTEAFFGQGTRLTVV.

The chain uses TRBV6-1 and TRBJ1-2; tentative D call: TRBD1 (6 bases). Per germline, CDR1 MNHNS and CDR2 SASEGT. This CDR3 spans 14 amino acids. V was shortened by 6 bases and J by 4 bases, with 15 bases between the two germline ends. CDR3 region: CASRVVGGPYGYTF. DNA of the CDR3: TGTGCCAGCAGGGTTGTCGGGGGGCCCTATGGCTACACCTTC.

On this clone itself: One junction end does not reproduce the germline sequence, and a read error may be involved. This sample also contains other DNA sequences that code for the same CDR3. This chain connects TRBV2 to TRBJ1-5; perhaps TRBD1 as D (5 bases). Germline V gene data show CDR1 as SNHLY and CDR2 as FYNNEI. The CDR3 has 14 amino acids. CDR3 in DNA: TGCGCCAGCAGTGAGTGGCAGGGAGGCCAGCCCCAGCATTTT. It translates to CASSEWQGGQPQHF.

This sequence joins TRBV5-1 and TRBJ2-5, with TRBD1 matching over 9 bases. CDR3 length: 15 amino acids. Germline CDR1 reads SGHRS; CDR2 reads YFSETQ. V was clipped by 0 bases and J by 2 bases; unmatched bases: 2. As DNA, the CDR3 is TGCGCCAGCAGCTTGGCCGGGACAGGGCAAGAGACCCAGTACTTC. Its translation: CASSLAGTGQETQYF.

The chain employs TRBV10-3 and TRBJ1-2, with D maybe TRBD1 (5 bases). CDR1 ENHRY and CDR2 SYGVKD come from the germline V gene. The CDR3 runs 16 residues. V dropped 3 bases and J dropped 4 bases, with 18 bases sitting between them. The CDR3 reads CAISEGPAGRGYGYTF. As DNA, the CDR3 is TGTGCCATCAGTGAAGGTCCCGCAGGGAGGGGCTATGGCTACACCTTC.

The CDR3 sequence is CASSEGAGKGGYTF. For the CDR3, the DNA is TGTGCCAGCAGTGAAGGCGCAGGGAAGGGAGGCTACACCTTC. The chain has TRBV2 and TRBJ1-2; a weak D match, TRBD1 (5 bases). CDR1 and CDR2 (germline): SNHLY, FYNNEI. The V and J ends lost 1 base and 8 bases respectively, with 14 bases between them. The CDR3 runs to 14 residues.

This chain connects TRBV2 to TRBJ2-5; 8 bases are shared with TRBD1. Germline trimming cut 6 bases from V and 7 bases from J; bases unmatched to any gene: 7. Germline values: CDR1 SNHLY, CDR2 FYNNEI. CDR3 length: 13 amino acids. The CDR3, as DNA: TGTGCCAGCAGCGACAGGGGCTTGGTGACCCAGTACTTC. Its translation: CASSDRGLVTQYF.

V usage is TRBV7-3 and J usage is TRBJ2-4; 14 positions match TRBD2. The CDR3 is 19 amino acids. Germline trimming cut 5 bases from V and 1 base from J; bases unmatched to any gene: 10. Germline lookup yields CDR1 SGHTA and CDR2 FQGTGA. CDR3 sequence reads: CASSLTGTSGRGAKNIQYF. CDR3 DNA: TGTGCCAGCAGCCTTACCGGGACTAGCGGGAGAGGGGCCAAAAACATTCAGTACTTC.

The chain uses TRBV7-2 and TRBJ1-5, with D maybe TRBD1 (5 bases). V lost 3 bases and J 6 bases, leaving 12 bases between the germline ends. Germline assignment: CDR1 SGHTA and CDR2 FQGNSA. This CDR3 has 14 amino acids. CDR3 coding DNA: TGTGCCAGCAGCTTCCAGGGTCACCTTCAGCCCCAGCATTTT. The encoded protein is CASSFQGHLQPQHF.

The chain combines TRBV30 with TRBJ2-7; 7 bases fit TRBD2. The J segment lost 7 bases and the V segment lost 2 bases, leaving 8 bases of the junction unmatched. This CDR3 has 13 residues. Germline CDR1 and CDR2: GTSNPN and SVGIG (reference sequence). CDR3: CAWSLSGEREQYF. The CDR3 DNA is TGTGCCTGGAGTCTCAGCGGGGAAAGAGAGCAGTACTTC.

A note on this clone: The junction and the germline gene differ at one end; a read error may be behind it. This specimen includes other DNA sequences encoding the same CDR3. The rearrangement links TRBV19 to TRBJ2-3, with D uncertain. This CDR3 contains 12 residues. Germline loops: CDR1 LNHDA, CDR2 SQIVND (reference sequence). CDR3 sequence: CASSLSFDTQYF. The CDR3 DNA reads TGTGCCAGTAGTCTTAGCTTTGATACACAGTATTTT. Full variable domain (remainder filled in from reference TRBV19 and TRBJ2-3): DGGITQSPKYLFRKEGQNVTLSCEQNLNHDAMYWYRQDPGQGLRLIYYSQIVNDFQKGDIAEGYSVSREKKESFPLTVTSAQKNPTAFYLCASSLSFDTQYFGPGTRLTVL.